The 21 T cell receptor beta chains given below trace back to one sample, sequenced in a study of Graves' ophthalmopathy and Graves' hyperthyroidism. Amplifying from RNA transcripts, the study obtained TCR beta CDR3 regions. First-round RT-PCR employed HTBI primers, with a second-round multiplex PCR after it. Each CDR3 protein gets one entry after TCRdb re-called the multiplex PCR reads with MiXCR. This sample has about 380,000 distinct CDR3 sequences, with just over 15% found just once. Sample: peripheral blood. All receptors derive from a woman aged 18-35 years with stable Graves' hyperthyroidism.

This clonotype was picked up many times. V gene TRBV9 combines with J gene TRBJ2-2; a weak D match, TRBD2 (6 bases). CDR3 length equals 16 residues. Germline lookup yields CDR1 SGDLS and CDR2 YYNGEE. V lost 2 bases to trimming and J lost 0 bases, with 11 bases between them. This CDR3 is CASSVSWEANTGELFF. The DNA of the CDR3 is TGTGCCAGCAGCGTTAGTTGGGAGGCGAACACCGGGGAGCTGTTTTTT.

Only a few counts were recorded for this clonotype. This chain's CDR3 is CASSFIWDRDYNEQFF. The CDR3, as DNA: TGTGCCAGCAGCTTTATCTGGGACAGGGATTACAATGAGCAGTTCTTC. The V gene is TRBV5-5, the J gene TRBJ2-1, with 9 positions matching TRBD1. V lost 2 bases and J lost 4; bases outside the gene matches: 7. Germline V gene lookup returns CDR1 SGHKS and CDR2 YYEKEE (reference sequence). The CDR3 is made up of 16 amino acids.

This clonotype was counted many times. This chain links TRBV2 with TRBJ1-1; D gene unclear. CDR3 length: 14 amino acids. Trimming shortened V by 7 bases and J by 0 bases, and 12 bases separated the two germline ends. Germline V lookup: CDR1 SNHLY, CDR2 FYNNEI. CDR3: CASMPDFMNTEAFF. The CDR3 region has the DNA TGTGCCAGCATGCCAGACTTCATGAACACTGAAGCTTTCTTT.

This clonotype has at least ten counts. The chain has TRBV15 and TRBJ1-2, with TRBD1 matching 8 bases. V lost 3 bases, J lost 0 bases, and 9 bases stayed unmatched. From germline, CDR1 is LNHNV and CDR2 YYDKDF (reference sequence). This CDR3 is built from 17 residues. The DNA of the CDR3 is TGTGCCACCAGCAGTTGGGCAGGGGGCCGAGCTAACTATGGCTACACCTTC. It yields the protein CATSSWAGGRANYGYTF. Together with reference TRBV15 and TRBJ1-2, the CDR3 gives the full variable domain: DAMVIQNPRYQVTQFGKPVTLSCSQTLNHNVMYWYQQKSSQAPKLLFHYYDKDFNNEADTPDNFQSRRPNTSFCFLDIRSPGLGDTAMYLCATSSWAGGRANYGYTFGSGTRLTVV.

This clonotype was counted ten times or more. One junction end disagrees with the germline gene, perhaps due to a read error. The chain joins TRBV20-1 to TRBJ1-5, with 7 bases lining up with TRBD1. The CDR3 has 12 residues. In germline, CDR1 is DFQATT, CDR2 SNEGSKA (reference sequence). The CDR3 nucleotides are TGCAGTGCTAGGGGGCCTACAGGGGTTAGGTATTTT. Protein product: CSARGPTGVRYF.

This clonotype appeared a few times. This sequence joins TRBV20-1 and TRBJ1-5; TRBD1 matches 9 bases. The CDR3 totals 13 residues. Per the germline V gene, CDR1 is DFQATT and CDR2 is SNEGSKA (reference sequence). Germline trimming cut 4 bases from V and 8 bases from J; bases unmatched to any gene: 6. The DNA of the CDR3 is TGCAGTGCTAAGGGACAGGGTGGGGAGCCCCAGCATTTT. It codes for CSAKGQGGEPQHF.

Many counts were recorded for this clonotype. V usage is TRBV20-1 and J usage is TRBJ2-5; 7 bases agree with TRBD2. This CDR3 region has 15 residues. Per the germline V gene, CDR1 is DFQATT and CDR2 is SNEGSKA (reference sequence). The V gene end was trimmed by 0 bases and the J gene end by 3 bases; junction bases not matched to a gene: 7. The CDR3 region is CSARDAGGTKETQYF. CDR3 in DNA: TGCAGTGCTAGAGATGCTGGGGGGACTAAAGAGACCCAGTACTTC.

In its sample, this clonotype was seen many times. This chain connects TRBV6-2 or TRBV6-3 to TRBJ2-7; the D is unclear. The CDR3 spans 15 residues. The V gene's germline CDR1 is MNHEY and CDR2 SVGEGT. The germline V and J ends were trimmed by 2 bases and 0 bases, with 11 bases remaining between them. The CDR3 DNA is TGTGCCAGCAGTTACAGACACGGAACCTCCTACGAGCAGTACTTC. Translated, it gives CASSYRHGTSYEQYF.

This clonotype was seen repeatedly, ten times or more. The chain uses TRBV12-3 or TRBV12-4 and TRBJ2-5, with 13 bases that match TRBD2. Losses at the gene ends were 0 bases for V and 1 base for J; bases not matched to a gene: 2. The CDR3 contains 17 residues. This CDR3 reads CASSLATSGGAQETQYF. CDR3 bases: TGTGCCAGCAGTTTAGCTACTAGCGGGGGGGCCCAAGAGACCCAGTACTTC.

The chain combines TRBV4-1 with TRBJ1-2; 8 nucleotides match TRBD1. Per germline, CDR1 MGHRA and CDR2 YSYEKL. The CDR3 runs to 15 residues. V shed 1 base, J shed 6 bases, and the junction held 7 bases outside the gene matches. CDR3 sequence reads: CASSQVQGAVNGYTF. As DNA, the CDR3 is TGCGCCAGCAGCCAAGTCCAGGGGGCTGTGAATGGCTACACCTTC.

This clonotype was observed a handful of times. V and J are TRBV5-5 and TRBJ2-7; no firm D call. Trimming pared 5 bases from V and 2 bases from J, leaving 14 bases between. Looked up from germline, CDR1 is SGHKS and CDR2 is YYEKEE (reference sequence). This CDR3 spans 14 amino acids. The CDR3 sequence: CASSSNPLTYEQYF. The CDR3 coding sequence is TGTGCCAGCAGTTCCAACCCCCTTACCTACGAGCAGTACTTC. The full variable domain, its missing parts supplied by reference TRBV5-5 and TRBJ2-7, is DAGVTQSPTHLIKTRGQQVTLRCSPISGHKSVSWYQQVLGQGPQFIFQYYEKEERGRGNFPDRFSARQFPNYSSELNVNALLLGDSALYLCASSSNPLTYEQYFGPGTRLTVT.

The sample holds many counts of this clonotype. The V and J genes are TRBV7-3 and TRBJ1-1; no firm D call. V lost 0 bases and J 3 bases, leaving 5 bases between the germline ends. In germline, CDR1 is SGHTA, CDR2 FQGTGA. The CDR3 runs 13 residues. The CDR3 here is CASSLTKDTEAFF. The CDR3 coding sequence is TGTGCCAGCAGCTTAACCAAAGACACTGAAGCTTTCTTT.

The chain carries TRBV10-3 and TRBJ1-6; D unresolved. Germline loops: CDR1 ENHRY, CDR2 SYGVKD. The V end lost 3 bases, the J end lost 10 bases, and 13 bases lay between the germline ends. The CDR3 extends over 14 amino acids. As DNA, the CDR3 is TGTGCCATCAGTGAAGGGTCGGGTGGATCACCCCTCCACTTT. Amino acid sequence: CAISEGSGGSPLHF.

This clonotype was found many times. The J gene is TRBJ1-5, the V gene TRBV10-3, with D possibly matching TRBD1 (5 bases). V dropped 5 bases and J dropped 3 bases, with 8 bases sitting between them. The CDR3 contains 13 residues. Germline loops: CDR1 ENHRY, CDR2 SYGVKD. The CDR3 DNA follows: TGTGCCATCAGTAAGGACAACAATCAGCCCCAGCATTTT. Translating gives CAISKDNNQPQHF.

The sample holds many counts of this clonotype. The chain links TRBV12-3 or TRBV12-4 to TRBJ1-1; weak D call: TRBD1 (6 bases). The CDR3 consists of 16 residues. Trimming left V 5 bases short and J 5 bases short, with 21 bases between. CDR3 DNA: TGTGCCAGCAGTCCATACCTTCGACAGGTAGGAACTGAAGCTTTCTTT. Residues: CASSPYLRQVGTEAFF.

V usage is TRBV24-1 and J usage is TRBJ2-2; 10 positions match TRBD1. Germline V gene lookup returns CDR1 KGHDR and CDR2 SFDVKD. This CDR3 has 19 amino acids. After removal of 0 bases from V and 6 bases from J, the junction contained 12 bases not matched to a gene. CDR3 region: CATSDLKYAGTGVSGELFF. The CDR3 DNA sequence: TGTGCCACCAGTGATTTGAAGTACGCCGGGACAGGGGTTTCCGGGGAGCTGTTTTTT.

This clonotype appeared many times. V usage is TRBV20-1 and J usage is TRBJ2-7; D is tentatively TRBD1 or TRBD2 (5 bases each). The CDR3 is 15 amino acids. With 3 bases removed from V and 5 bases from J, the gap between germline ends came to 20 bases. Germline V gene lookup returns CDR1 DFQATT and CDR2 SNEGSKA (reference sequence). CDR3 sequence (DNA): TGCAGTGCTAGCTCGGGAAGCACCCTGGGGGACGAGCAGTACTTC. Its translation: CSASSGSTLGDEQYF.

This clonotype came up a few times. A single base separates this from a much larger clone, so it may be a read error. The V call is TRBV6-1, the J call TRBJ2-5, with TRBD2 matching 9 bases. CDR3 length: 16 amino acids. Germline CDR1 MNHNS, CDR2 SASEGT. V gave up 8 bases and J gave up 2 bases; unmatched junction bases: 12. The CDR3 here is CASGALSGGLQETQYF. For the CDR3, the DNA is TGTGCCAGCGGTGCCCTTAGCGGGGGACTTCAAGAGACCCAGTACTTC.

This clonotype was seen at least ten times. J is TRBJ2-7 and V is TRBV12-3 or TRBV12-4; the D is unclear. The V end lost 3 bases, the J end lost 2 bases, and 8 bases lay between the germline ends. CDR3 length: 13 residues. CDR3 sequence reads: CASSFRHTYEQYF. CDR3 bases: TGTGCCAGCAGTTTCCGACATACCTACGAGCAGTACTTC.

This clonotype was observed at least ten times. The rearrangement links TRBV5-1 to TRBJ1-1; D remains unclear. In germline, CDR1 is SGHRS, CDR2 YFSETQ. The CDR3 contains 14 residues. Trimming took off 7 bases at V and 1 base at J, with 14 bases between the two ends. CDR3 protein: CASCLGVGNTEAFF. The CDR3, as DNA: TGCGCCAGCTGCCTCGGTGTTGGGAACACTGAAGCTTTCTTT.

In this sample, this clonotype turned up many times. The CDR3 loop reads CASSYSGRGPQPQHF. Written as DNA, the CDR3 is TGTGCCAGCAGTTACAGTGGCAGGGGGCCTCAGCCCCAGCATTTT. The chain links TRBV6-5 to TRBJ1-5, with TRBD1 identical over 8 bases. Germline V gene sequence: CDR1 MNHEY, CDR2 SVGAGI. The junction had 6 bases not matched to a gene; V was cut back by 2 bases and J by 6 bases. The CDR3 runs 15 residues.